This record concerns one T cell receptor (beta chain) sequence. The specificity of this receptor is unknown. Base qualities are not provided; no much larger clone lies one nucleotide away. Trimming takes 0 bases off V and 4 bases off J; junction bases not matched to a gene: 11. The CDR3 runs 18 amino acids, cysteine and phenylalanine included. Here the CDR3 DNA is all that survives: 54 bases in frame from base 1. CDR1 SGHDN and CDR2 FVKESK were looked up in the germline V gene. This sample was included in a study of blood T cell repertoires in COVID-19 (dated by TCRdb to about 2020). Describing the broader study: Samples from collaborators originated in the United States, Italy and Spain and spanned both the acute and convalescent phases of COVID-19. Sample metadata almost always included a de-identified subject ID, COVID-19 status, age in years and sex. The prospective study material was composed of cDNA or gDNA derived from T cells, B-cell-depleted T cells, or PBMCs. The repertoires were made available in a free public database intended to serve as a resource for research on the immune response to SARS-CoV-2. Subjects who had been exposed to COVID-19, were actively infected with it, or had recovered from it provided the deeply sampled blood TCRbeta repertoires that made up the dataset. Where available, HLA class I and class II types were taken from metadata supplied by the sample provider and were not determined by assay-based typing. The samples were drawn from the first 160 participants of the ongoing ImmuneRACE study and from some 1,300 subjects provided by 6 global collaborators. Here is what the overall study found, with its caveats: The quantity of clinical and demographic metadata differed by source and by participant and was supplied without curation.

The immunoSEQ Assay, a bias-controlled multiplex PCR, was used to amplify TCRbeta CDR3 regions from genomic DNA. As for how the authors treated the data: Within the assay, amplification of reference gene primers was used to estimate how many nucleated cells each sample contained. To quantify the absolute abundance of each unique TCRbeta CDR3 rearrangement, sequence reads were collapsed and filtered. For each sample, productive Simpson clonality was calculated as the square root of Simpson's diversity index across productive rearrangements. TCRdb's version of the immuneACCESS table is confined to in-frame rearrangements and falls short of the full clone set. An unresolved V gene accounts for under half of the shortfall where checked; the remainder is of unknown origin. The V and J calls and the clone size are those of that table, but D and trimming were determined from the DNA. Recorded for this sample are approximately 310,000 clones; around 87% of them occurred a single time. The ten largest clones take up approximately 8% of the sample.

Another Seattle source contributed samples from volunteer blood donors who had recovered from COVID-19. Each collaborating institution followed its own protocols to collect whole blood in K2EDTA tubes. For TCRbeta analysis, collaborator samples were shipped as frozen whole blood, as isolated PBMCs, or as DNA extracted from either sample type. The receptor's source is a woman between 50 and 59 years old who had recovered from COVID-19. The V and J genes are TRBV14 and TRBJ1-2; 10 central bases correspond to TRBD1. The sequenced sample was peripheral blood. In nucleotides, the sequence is TGTGCCAGCAGCCAAGATTTCGGGACAGGGGCAAGCTCCTATGGCTACACCTTC. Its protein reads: CASSQDFGTGASSYGYTF.